The present TCR beta chain was sequenced within a study of T cell responses to AZD1222 COVID-19 vaccine. Whole-study results and caveats: Researchers took repertoire samples only after the peak T cell response had come.

Profiled with immunoSEQ multiplex PCR; TCRdb holds only in-frame clones, not every one. This sample has around 130,000 clones, with 80% to 95% found just once. This clone was found once. The antigen is unknown. CDR1 and CDR2 (germline): SEHNR, FQNEAQ (reference sequence). CDR3 length: 18 amino acids. V gave up 4 bases and J gave up 2 bases, with 22 bases separating them. The chain couples TRBV7-9 to TRBJ2-3; D is uncertain. The receptor was derived from an adult who received the AZD1222 COVID-19 vaccine. Sequences were derived from peripheral blood, sampled 28 days after the second AZD1222 dose. This CDR3 is CASSSMPDPTLVTDTQYF. In nucleotides, the CDR3 is TGTGCCAGCAGCTCCATGCCAGATCCGACCCTTGTCACAGATACGCAGTATTTT.